This TCR beta chain was profiled in a study of identical twins. Trimming removed 0 bases at V and 2 bases at J, with 7 bases between. This CDR3 contains 14 residues. Germline CDR1 reads KGHDR; CDR2 reads SFDVKD. TCRdb used MiXCR to reprocess the 5' RACE reads, holding one entry per CDR3 protein. The data hold around 1.7 million distinct CDR3 sequences, with less than 35% observed a single time. This clonotype showed up many times. The chain combines TRBV24-1 with TRBJ2-7, with D uncertain. The sequence derives from a newborn girl in good health. The sequenced material came from cord blood. The CDR3 DNA reads as TGTGCCACCAGTGATTTGAACCAAGCCTACGAGCAGTACTTC. This codes for CATSDLNQAYEQYF.